The table lists the clone carrying this T cell receptor beta chain with a count of one. Its specificity is unknown. Anyone with autoimmune disease history or systemic immunosuppression was excluded. The repertoire was sequenced with immunoSEQ multiplex PCR; TCRdb's copy has only in-frame clones and lacks some. The sample lists about 83,000 clones, more than 70% occurring once. This specimen belongs to a study of OX40 agonist ivuxolimab in advanced cancers. Study-level information: Patients were dosed with the agonistic anti-OX40 (CD134) antibody ivuxolimab. Regarding the study as a whole: Among the nonresponders, some also had low normalized T-cell clonal expansion.

This receptor was obtained from an adult with an advanced solid tumor such as melanoma, head and neck, liver or kidney cancer. The starting material was CD4+ or CD8+ T cells sorted from blood, obtained in a trial of the OX40 agonist ivuxolimab.

In DNA, the CDR3 is TGTGCCAGCAGCTTCTCTAGCGGGTCCTACGAGCAGTACTTC. Encoded protein: CASSFSSGSYEQYF. V usage is TRBV5-4 and J usage is TRBJ2-7; the match to TRBD2 covers 8 bases. The CDR3 sequence is 14 residues long. CDR1 and CDR2 from the germline V gene are SGHNT and YYREEE (reference sequence). Trimming removed 2 bases from V and 1 base from J; junction bases left unmatched: 2. Full variable domain (missing parts from reference TRBV5-4 and TRBJ2-7): ETGVTQSPTHLIKTRGQQVTLRCSSQSGHNTVSWYQQALGQGPQFIFQYYREEENGRGNFPPRFSGLQFPNYSSELNVNALELDDSALYLCASSFSSGSYEQYFGPGTRLTVT.